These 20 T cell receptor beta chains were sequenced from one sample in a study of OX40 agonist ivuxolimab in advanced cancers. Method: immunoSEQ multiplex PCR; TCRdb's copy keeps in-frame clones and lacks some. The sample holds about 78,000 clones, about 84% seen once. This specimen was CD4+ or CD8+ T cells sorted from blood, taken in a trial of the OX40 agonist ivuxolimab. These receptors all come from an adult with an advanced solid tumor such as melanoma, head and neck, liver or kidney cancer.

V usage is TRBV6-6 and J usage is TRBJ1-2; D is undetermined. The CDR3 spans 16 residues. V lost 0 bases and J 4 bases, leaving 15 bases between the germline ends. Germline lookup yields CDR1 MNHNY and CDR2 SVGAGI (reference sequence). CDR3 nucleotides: TGTGCCAGCAGTTACTCTACCGCCAGTCAAGGCTATGGCTACACCTTC. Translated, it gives CASSYSTASQGYGYTF.

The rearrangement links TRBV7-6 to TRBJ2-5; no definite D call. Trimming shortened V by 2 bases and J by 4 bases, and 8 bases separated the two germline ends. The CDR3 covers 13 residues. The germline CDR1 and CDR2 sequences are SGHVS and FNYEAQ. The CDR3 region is CASSLWASETQYF. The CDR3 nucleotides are TGTGCCAGCAGCTTATGGGCCTCAGAGACCCAGTACTTC. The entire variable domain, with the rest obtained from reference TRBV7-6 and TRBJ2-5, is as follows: GAGVSQSPRYKVTKRGQDVALRCDPISGHVSLYWYRQALGQGPEFLTYFNYEAQQDKSGLPNDRFSAERPEGSISTLTIQRTEQRDSAMYRCASSLWASETQYFGPGTRLLVL.

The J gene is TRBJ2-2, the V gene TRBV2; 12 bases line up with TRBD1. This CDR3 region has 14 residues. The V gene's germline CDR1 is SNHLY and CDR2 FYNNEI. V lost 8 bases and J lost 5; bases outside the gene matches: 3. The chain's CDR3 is CASRDRGRTGELFF. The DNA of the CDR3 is TGTGCCAGCCGGGACAGGGGGCGGACCGGGGAGCTGTTTTTT.

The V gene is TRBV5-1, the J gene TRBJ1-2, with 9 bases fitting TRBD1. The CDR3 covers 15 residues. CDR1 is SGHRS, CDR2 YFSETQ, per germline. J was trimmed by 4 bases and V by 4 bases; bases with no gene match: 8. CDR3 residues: CASSGNRDRAYGYTF. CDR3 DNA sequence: TGCGCCAGCAGCGGCAACCGGGACAGGGCCTATGGCTACACCTTC.

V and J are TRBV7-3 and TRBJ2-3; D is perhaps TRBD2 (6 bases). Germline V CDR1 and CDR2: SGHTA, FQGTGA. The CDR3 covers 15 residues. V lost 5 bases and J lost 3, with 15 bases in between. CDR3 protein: CASSGGIADTDTQYF. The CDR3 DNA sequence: TGTGCCAGCAGCGGGGGGATAGCGGATACAGATACGCAGTATTTT. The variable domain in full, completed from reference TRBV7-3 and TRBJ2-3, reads GAGVSQTPSNKVTEKGKYVELRCDPISGHTALYWYRQSLGQGPEFLIYFQGTGAADDSGLPNDRFFAVRPEGSVSTLKIQRTERGDSAVYLCASSGGIADTDTQYFGPGTRLTVL.

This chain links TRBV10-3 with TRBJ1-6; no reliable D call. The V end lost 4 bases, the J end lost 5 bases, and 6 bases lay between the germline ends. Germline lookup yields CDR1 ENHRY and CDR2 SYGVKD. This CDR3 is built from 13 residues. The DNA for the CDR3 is TGTGCCATCAGTGGGCAGGATAATTCACCCCTCCACTTT. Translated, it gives CAISGQDNSPLHF.

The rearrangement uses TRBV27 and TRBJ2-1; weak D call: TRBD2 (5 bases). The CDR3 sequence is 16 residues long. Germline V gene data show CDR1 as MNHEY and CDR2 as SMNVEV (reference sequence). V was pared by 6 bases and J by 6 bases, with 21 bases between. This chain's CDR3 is CASSLAGLPGGNEQFF. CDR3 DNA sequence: TGTGCCAGCAGCCTAGCTGGACTGCCGGGCGGCAATGAGCAGTTCTTC.

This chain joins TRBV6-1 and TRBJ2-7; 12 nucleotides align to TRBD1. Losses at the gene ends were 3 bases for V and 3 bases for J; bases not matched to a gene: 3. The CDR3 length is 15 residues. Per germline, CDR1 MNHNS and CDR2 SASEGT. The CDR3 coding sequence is TGTGCCAGCAGTGAGGGACAGGGGGCGTTCTACGAGCAGTACGTC. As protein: CASSEGQGAFYEQYV.

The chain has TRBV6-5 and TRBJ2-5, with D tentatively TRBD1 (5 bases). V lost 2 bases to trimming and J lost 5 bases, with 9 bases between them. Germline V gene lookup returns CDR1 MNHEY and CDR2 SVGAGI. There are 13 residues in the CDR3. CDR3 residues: CASSYGRVETQYF. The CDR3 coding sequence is TGTGCCAGCAGTTACGGCAGGGTGGAGACCCAGTACTTC.

The CDR3 coding sequence is TGCGCCAGCAGCCGGCTACAGAGGGGAAACACCATATATTTT. Its translation is CASSRLQRGNTIYF. The rearrangement links TRBV4-1 to TRBJ1-3; no firm D call. Trimming removed 4 bases from V and 4 bases from J, with 11 bases in between. Germline V gene data show CDR1 as MGHRA and CDR2 as YSYEKL. This CDR3 has 14 residues.

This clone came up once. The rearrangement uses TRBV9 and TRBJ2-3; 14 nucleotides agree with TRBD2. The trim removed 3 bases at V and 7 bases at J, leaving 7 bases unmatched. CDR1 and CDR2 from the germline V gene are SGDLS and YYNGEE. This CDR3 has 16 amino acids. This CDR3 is CASSAGLAGGLNTQYF. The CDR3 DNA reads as TGTGCCAGCAGCGCCGGACTAGCGGGGGGCCTGAATACGCAGTATTTT.

The CDR3 spells CASSSGQPLLGSNQPQHF. DNA for the CDR3: TGTGCCAGCTCATCGGGACAGCCGCTTTTGGGAAGCAATCAGCCCCAGCATTTT. The V and J genes are TRBV18 and TRBJ1-5, with 7 bases aligning to TRBD1. Germline lookup yields CDR1 KGHSH and CDR2 LQKENI. The CDR3 runs to 18 residues. V lost 5 bases, J lost 1 base, and 14 bases stayed unmatched.

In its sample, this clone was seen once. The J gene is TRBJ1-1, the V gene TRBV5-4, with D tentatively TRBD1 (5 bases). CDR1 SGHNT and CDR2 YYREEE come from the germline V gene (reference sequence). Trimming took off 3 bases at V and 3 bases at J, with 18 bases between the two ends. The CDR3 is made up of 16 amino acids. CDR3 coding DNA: TGTGCCAGCAGCTGGGGCGGTTTTGGGAGGGACACTGAAGCTTTCTTT. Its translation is CASSWGGFGRDTEAFF.

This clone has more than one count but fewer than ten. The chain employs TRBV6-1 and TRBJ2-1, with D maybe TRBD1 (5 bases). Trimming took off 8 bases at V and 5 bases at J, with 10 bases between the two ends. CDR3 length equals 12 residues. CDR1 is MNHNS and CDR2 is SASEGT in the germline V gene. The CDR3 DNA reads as TGTGCCAGCCTTAAGGGGAACAATGAGCAGTTCTTC. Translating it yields CASLKGNNEQFF.

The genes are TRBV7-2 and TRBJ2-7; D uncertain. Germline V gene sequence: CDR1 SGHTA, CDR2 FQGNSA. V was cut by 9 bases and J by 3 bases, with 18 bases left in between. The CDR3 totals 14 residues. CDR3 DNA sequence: TGTGCCAGTGGTGATTATGGCTGGCACTACGAGCAGTACTTC. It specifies CASGDYGWHYEQYF.

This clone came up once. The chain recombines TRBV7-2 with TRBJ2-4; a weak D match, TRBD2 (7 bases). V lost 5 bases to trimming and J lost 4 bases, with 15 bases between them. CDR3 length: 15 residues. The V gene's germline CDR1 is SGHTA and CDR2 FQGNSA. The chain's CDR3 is CASSELQGGKNIQYF. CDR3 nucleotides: TGTGCCAGCAGCGAACTACAGGGAGGGAAAAACATTCAGTACTTC.

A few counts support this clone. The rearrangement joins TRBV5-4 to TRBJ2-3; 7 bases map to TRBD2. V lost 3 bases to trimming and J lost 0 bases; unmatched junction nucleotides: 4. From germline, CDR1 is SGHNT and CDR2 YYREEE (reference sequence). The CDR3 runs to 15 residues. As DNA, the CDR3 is TGTGCCAGCAGCTCCGGGGGAGGGAGCACAGATACGCAGTATTTT. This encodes CASSSGGGSTDTQYF.

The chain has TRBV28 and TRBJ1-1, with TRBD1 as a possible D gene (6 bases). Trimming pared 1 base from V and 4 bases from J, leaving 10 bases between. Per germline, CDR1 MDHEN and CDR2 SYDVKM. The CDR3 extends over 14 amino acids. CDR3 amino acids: CASSLSQGSTEAFF. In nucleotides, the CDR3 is TGTGCCAGCAGTTTATCACAGGGATCCACTGAAGCTTTCTTT.

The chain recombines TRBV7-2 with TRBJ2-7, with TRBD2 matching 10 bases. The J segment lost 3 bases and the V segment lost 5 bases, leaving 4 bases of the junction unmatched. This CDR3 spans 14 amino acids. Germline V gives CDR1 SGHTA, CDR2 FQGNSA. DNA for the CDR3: TGTGCCAGCAGCCGTGGACTAGCGGTCTACGAGCAGTACTTC. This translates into CASSRGLAVYEQYF.

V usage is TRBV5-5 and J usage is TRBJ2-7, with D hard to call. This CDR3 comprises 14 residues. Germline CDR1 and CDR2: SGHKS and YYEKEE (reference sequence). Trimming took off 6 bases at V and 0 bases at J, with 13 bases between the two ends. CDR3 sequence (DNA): TGTGCCAGCAAGAGAGAACTCCCCTCCTACGAGCAGTACTTC. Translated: CASKRELPSYEQYF.